Listed below are T cell receptor beta chains from one sample, sequenced in a study of breast tumors, draining lymph nodes, adjacent tissues. TCRdb passed the multiplex PCR reads through MiXCR, listing each CDR3 protein once. The repertoire holds 120,000 to 150,000 distinct CDR3 sequences, with about 33% as singletons. The sequenced sample was axillary lymph node tissue. These receptors were taken from a female donor with breast cancer. Some clones in this sample may be carry-over from other donors' samples. The CDR3 runs from the conserved cysteine through the conserved F or W. A D gene is named only where the DNA matches it firmly. Clone sizes are given selectively: once, few, many, or a class where the clone is expanded.

d_call j_call v_call clone_size cdr3_nt cdr3_aa
TRBD1 TRBJ1-4 TRBV5-1 many TGCGCCAGCAGCACGGGACAGGGACTAGCAACTAATGAAAAACTGTTTTTT CASSTGQGLATNEKLFF
TRBD1 TRBJ1-4 TRBV3-1 many TGTGCCAGCAGCCTTTCCGGGACAGATGAAAAACTGTTTTTT CASSLSGTDEKLFF
TRBD1 TRBJ2-6 TRBV6-5 many TGTGCCAGCAGTTACCGCCAGGGGGCTGGGGCCAACGTCCTGACTTTC CASSYRQGAGANVLTF
- TRBJ2-5 TRBV20-1 - TGCAGTGCTAGAGCCGGAACAGGGTTTGCGGAGACCCAGTACTTC CSARAGTGFAETQYF
TRBD2 TRBJ2-1 TRBV7-9 few TGTGCCAGCAGCCCGAGACTAGCCCCCAGCTCCTACAGTGAGCAGTTCTTC CASSPRLAPSSYSEQFF
- TRBJ1-3 TRBV20-1 many TGCAGTGCTAGTGCCGGAAACACCATATATTTT CSASAGNTIYF
- TRBJ2-1 TRBV9 many TGTGCCAGCAGCGATTGTGGGGCCTCCTACAATGAGCAGTTCTTC CASSDCGASYNEQFF
- TRBJ1-6 TRBV29-1 - TGCAGCGTTTCCCACGACGGGGGGGGTAATTCACCCCTCCACTTT CSVSHDGGGNSPLHF
- TRBJ2-2 TRBV11-3 - TGTGCCAGCAGCGTTGGGGGGACCGGGGAGCTGTTTTTT CASSVGGTGELFF
- TRBJ1-6 TRBV5-6 many TGTGCCAGCAGCCGAGGGTCTACTTCACCCCTCCACTTT CASSRGSTSPLHF
- TRBJ2-7 TRBV28 many TGTGCCAGCAGTTTAAGGGACATTGGCGAGCAGTACTTC CASSLRDIGEQYF
- TRBJ2-1 TRBV6-2/TRBV6-3 - TGTGCCAGCAGTCACCGGACCGTTGGTGAGCAGTTCTTC CASSHRTVGEQFF
TRBD1 TRBJ2-2 TRBV7-9 many TGTGCCAGCAGCTTAGGGCGGACAGGGACCACCGGGGAGCTGTTTTTT CASSLGRTGTTGELFF
- TRBJ2-3 TRBV7-8 many TGTGCCAGCAGCTTAGTGGCAGGGACCACAGATACGCAGTATTTT CASSLVAGTTDTQYF
- TRBJ1-1 TRBV6-1 - TGTGCCAGCAGTTACCGTTCGAACACTGAAGCTTTCTTT CASSYRSNTEAFF
TRBD1 TRBJ1-3 TRBV5-1 - TGCGCCAGCAGTTCGAAGTTAGGGACAGGCGGTTCGAACACCGGGGGAAACACCATATATTTT CASSSKLGTGGSNTGGNTIYF
- TRBJ1-4 TRBV7-6 - TGTGCCAGCAGCTTATCGGACAGCTCTAATGAAAAACTGCTTTTT CASSLSDSSNEKLLF
- TRBJ1-6 TRBV6-6 - TGTGCCAGCAGTTACGATCATAATTCACCCCTCCACTTT CASSYDHNSPLHF
- TRBJ2-5 TRBV19 many TGTGCCAGTAGTAACAATAACCAAGAGACCCAGTACTTC CASSNNNQETQYF
TRBD2 TRBJ2-2 TRBV5-1 many TGCGCCAGCAGCTTGCAGCGGGGGGACACCGGGGAGCTGTTTTTT CASSLQRGDTGELFF
- TRBJ2-1 TRBV14 many TGTGCCAGCAGCCAAGTCCCGGGCTCCTACAATGAGCAGTTCTTC CASSQVPGSYNEQFF
- TRBJ2-3 TRBV6-2/TRBV6-3 many TGTGCCAGCAGTCCGGGACACAGCACAGATACGCAGTATTTT CASSPGHSTDTQYF
- TRBJ2-1 TRBV20-1 - TGCAGTGCCAGACGCGGTGAGCAGTTCTTC CSARRGEQFF
- TRBJ1-4 TRBV10-1 - TGCGCCGGCAGCCCCGGACAACTCTCAACTAATGAAAAACTGTTTTTT CAGSPGQLSTNEKLFF
- TRBJ1-5 TRBV5-1 many TGCGCCAGCAGCTTATCTGGGTCAGGCAATCAGCCCCAGCATTTT CASSLSGSGNQPQHF
- TRBJ1-5 TRBV2 many TGTGCCAGCAGTGACGGAGGGGGCAATCAGCCCCAGCATTTT CASSDGGGNQPQHF
- TRBJ2-1 TRBV18 few TGTGCCAGCTCCCCGATTTTAGCGGAGTCCTACAATGAGCAGTTCTTC CASSPILAESYNEQFF
TRBD1 TRBJ1-4 TRBV5-1 many TGCGCCAGCAGCTTTGGTCAGGGGGGAGGTAAACTGTTTTTT CASSFGQGGGKLFF
TRBD1 TRBJ1-5 TRBV28 few TGTGCCAGCAGTTTCGTTTTCGGGACAGGGACAAGCAATCAGCCCCAGCATTTT CASSFVFGTGTSNQPQHF
- TRBJ1-1 TRBV5-1 - TGCGCCAGCAGCTTGGATGGAGGAATGAACACTGAAACTTTCTTT CASSLDGGMNTETFF
TRBD1 TRBJ1-6 TRBV5-1 many TGCGCCAGCAGCTGGGAGGGACAGTATAATTCACCCCTCCACTTT CASSWEGQYNSPLHF
TRBD1 TRBJ1-2 TRBV24-1 - TGTGCCACCAGTGCAAACAGGGGCTATGGCTACACCTTC CATSANRGYGYTF
- TRBJ2-5 TRBV19 many TGTGCCAGTAGCCCACTGGGCCAGGGGAGCCAAGAGACCCAGTACTTC CASSPLGQGSQETQYF
- TRBJ2-1 TRBV29-1 many TGCAGCGTTGATGGTTCCTACAATGAGCAGTTCTTC CSVDGSYNEQFF
- TRBJ2-4 TRBV5-1 few TGCGCCAGCAGCCTCCGGGACCTAGAGAGCGACATTCAGTACTTC CASSLRDLESDIQYF
TRBD1 TRBJ2-2 TRBV7-9 - TGTGCCAGCAGCTACCAGGGGGCTCGGGGATCTGGCACCGGGGAGCTGTTTTTT CASSYQGARGSGTGELFF
- TRBJ2-2 TRBV6-6 - TGTGCCAGCAGTCACTATCAGGGGCCGAACACCGGGGAGCTGTTTTTT CASSHYQGPNTGELFF